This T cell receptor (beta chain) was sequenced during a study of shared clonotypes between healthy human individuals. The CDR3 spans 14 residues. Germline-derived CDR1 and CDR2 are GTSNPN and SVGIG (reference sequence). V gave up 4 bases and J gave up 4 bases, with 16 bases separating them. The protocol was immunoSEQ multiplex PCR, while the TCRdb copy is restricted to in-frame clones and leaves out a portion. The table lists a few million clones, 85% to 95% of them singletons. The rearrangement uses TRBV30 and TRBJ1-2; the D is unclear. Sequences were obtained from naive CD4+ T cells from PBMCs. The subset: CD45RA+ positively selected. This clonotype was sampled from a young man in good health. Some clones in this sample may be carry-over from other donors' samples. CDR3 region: CAWTQRGLGYGYTF. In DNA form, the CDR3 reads TGTGCCTGGACCCAACGGGGTCTCGGCTATGGCTACACCTTC.